This entry lists 21 T cell receptor beta chains sequenced from one sample in a study of graft-versus-host responses after intestinal transplantation. Which antigens these TCRs recognize remains unknown. TCRdb keeps only in-frame clones here, not all; method: immunoSEQ multiplex PCR. This repertoire shows 96,000 or so clones, roughly 90% found once; its top ten account for approximately 0.17%. The sample in question was unstimulated CD4+ T cells sorted from spleen or lymph node cells, obtained before intestinal transplant. These TCRs come from a human donor who received an intestinal transplant.

The chain joins TRBV5-1 to TRBJ1-5; 7 bases map to TRBD1. The CDR3 has 15 amino acids. Germline V gene sequence: CDR1 SGHRS, CDR2 YFSETQ. The ends lost 4 bases at V and 4 bases at J; junction bases unmatched: 8. The CDR3 DNA reads TGCGCCAGCAGCCATAAGGGACAGCTAAATCAGCCCCAGCATTTT. It codes for CASSHKGQLNQPQHF.

The chain is built from TRBV30 and TRBJ2-6, with D perhaps TRBD2 (6 bases). Germline CDR1 and CDR2: GTSNPN and SVGIG (reference sequence). Trimming removed 0 bases from V and 3 bases from J, with 15 bases in between. The CDR3 is 17 amino acids. CDR3 region: CAWSVPGSIFGANVLTF. Here the CDR3 DNA reads TGTGCCTGGAGTGTCCCCGGGAGTATTTTTGGGGCCAACGTCCTGACTTTC.

This chain uses TRBV2 with TRBJ2-3; no definite D call. The CDR3 runs to 14 residues. V was pared by 2 bases and J by 2 bases, with 8 bases between. The germline CDR1 and CDR2 sequences are SNHLY and FYNNEI. The CDR3 spells CASSETVNTDTQYF. In DNA form, the CDR3 reads TGTGCCAGCAGTGAAACGGTAAACACAGATACGCAGTATTTT. The whole variable domain, filled in from reference TRBV2 and TRBJ2-3, reads EPEVTQTPSHQVTQMGQEVILRCVPISNHLYFYWYRQILGQKVEFLVSFYNNEISEKSEIFDDQFSVERPDGSNFTLKIRSTKLEDSAMYFCASSETVNTDTQYFGPGTRLTVL.

The V gene is TRBV7-9, the J gene TRBJ1-1; D not certain. V dropped 4 bases and J dropped 11 bases, with 11 bases sitting between them. Germline V gene sequence: CDR1 SEHNR, CDR2 FQNEAQ (reference sequence). The CDR3 loop spans 11 amino acids. Here the CDR3 DNA reads TGTGCCAGCAGCTATGACTTGACCGCTTTCTTT. This encodes CASSYDLTAFF.

The V call is TRBV4-1, the J call TRBJ2-1; 12 bases align to TRBD2. CDR1 and CDR2 from the germline V gene are MGHRA and YSYEKL. Trimming removed 4 bases from V and 2 bases from J; junction bases left unmatched: 3. CDR3 length: 16 residues. The CDR3 nucleotides are TGCGCCAGCAGCCTTCGGACTAGCGGGGCCTACAATGAGCAGTTCTTC. Amino acid sequence: CASSLRTSGAYNEQFF.

This clone showed up just once. This rearrangement joins TRBV7-2 to TRBJ1-2; D unresolved. Per germline, CDR1 SGHTA and CDR2 FQGNSA. The CDR3 has 13 amino acids. V lost 3 bases to trimming and J lost 5 bases, with 10 bases between them. CDR3 DNA sequence: TGTGCCAGCAGCTTTAACGGAGAGTATGGCTACACCTTC. The encoded protein is CASSFNGEYGYTF.

The chain combines TRBV4-2 with TRBJ1-4; D gene ambiguous. This CDR3 is built from 12 residues. V gave up 1 base and J gave up 8 bases, with 5 bases separating them. Germline lookup yields CDR1 LGHNA and CDR2 YNFKEQ. The CDR3 region is CASSQGTEKLFF. The CDR3 nucleotides are TGTGCCAGCAGCCAAGGAACAGAAAAACTGTTTTTT.

The genes are TRBV7-3 and TRBJ1-2, with TRBD1 as a possible D gene (5 bases). This CDR3 comprises 15 residues. The ends were cut back, 0 bases at V and 4 bases at J, with 12 bases in the middle. CDR1 and CDR2 from the germline V gene are SGHTA and FQGTGA. CDR3 sequence reads: CASSLTGGVGYGYTF. The CDR3, as DNA: TGTGCCAGCAGCTTAACCGGAGGGGTGGGCTATGGCTACACCTTC.

The chain couples TRBV15 to TRBJ2-1; weak D call: TRBD2 (6 bases). From germline, CDR1 is LNHNV and CDR2 YYDKDF (reference sequence). Trimming stripped 0 bases from V and 3 bases from J, with 6 bases between. This CDR3 has 14 residues. The CDR3 nucleotides read TGTGCCACCAGCAGAGAGGGACTCTACAATGAGCAGTTCTTC. This encodes CATSREGLYNEQFF.

This clone was seen a handful of times. The chain couples TRBV6-5 to TRBJ1-2; weak D call: TRBD1 (5 bases). CDR3 length: 13 residues. Germline V CDR1 and CDR2: MNHEY, SVGAGI. V was pared by 2 bases and J by 8 bases, with 12 bases between. The CDR3 here is CASSYPAGGGYTF. The CDR3 DNA is TGTGCCAGCAGTTACCCTGCGGGGGGAGGCTACACCTTC.

V gene TRBV19 combines with J gene TRBJ2-6, with D perhaps TRBD2 (5 bases). The CDR3 is 15 residues long. CDR1 is LNHDA, CDR2 SQIVND, per germline (reference sequence). The V gene lost 5 bases and the J gene lost 4 bases, with 12 bases spanning the gap. The CDR3 sequence is CASSFAGVGANVLTF. The CDR3 DNA reads TGTGCCAGTAGTTTCGCCGGGGTCGGGGCCAACGTCCTGACTTTC.

This clone is a singleton in its sample. The genes are TRBV6-5 and TRBJ2-7; possibly TRBD2 for D (6 bases). Trimming left V 0 bases short and J 4 bases short, with 13 bases between. This CDR3 has 15 amino acids. Germline V gene data show CDR1 as MNHEY and CDR2 as SVGAGI. The CDR3 sequence is CASSYSDYADYEQYF. DNA of the CDR3: TGTGCCAGCAGTTACTCGGACTACGCGGATTACGAGCAGTACTTC.

This chain connects TRBV5-1 to TRBJ2-7; 8 nucleotides line up with TRBD1. Germline CDR1 reads SGHRS; CDR2 reads YFSETQ. The CDR3 runs 14 residues. V lost 4 bases to trimming and J lost 2 bases; unmatched junction nucleotides: 5. CDR3 bases: TGCGCCAGCAGCATACAGGGGGATACCTACGAGCAGTACTTC. Translating it yields CASSIQGDTYEQYF.

The V and J genes are TRBV12-5 and TRBJ2-3, with TRBD1 identical over 10 bases. Losses at the gene ends were 1 base for V and 4 bases for J; bases not matched to a gene: 14. The CDR3 consists of 19 residues. CDR1 and CDR2 from the germline V gene are LGHNT and FRNRAP. CDR3 in DNA: TGTGCTAGTGGTTTGGCCCTCATTTTTGGGACAGGGGAATCAGATACGCAGTATTTT. This encodes CASGLALIFGTGESDTQYF.

This chain connects TRBV19 to TRBJ1-4, with D unresolved. The CDR3 totals 14 residues. V was trimmed by 3 bases and J by 2 bases, leaving 7 bases between them. Per the germline V gene, CDR1 is LNHDA and CDR2 is SQIVND (reference sequence). The CDR3 bases are TGTGCCAGTAGTATCACTGTGACTAATGAAAAACTGTTTTTT. Translated, it gives CASSITVTNEKLFF.

This sequence joins TRBV28 and TRBJ1-5; weak D call: TRBD1 (5 bases). The germline V and J ends were trimmed by 6 bases and 11 bases, with 11 bases remaining between them. Looked up from germline, CDR1 is MDHEN and CDR2 is SYDVKM. The CDR3 loop spans 11 amino acids. CDR3 DNA: TGTGCCAGCAGGACGGGGGGGACCCAGCATTTT. As protein: CASRTGGTQHF.

The chain carries TRBV28 and TRBJ1-5, with D perhaps matching TRBD1 (5 bases). The CDR3 covers 13 residues. CDR1 and CDR2 from the germline V gene are MDHEN and SYDVKM. V lost 10 bases and J 6 bases, leaving 16 bases between the germline ends. CDR3 protein: CATHPGRSQPQHF. DNA for the CDR3: TGTGCCACACACCCAGGGCGAAGTCAGCCCCAGCATTTT.

The chain joins TRBV30 to TRBJ2-1; 13 positions match TRBD2. J gave up 6 bases and V 3 bases, and 5 bases lay outside the gene matches. This CDR3 spans 15 amino acids. Per germline, CDR1 GTSNPN and CDR2 SVGIG (reference sequence). In DNA form, the CDR3 reads TGTGCCTGGAGCGGAACTAGCGGGAGGGCCAATGAGCAGTTCTTC. Translating gives CAWSGTSGRANEQFF. Variable domain in full (rest from reference TRBV30 and TRBJ2-1): SQTIHQWPATLVQPVGSPLSLECTVEGTSNPNLYWYRQAAGRGLQLLFYSVGIGQISSEVPQNLSASRPQDRQFILSSKKLLLSDSGFYLCAWSGTSGRANEQFFGPGTRLTVL.

This rearrangement joins TRBV6-6 to TRBJ1-2, with a tentative D call TRBD1 (6 bases). Between the trimmed V and J ends, which lost 5 bases and 2 bases, there was a span of 12 bases. Per the germline V gene, CDR1 is MNHNY and CDR2 is SVGAGI (reference sequence). This CDR3 has 14 amino acids. The CDR3 DNA follows: TGTGCCAGCAGTATGACAGGTACCAACTATGGCTACACCTTC. It yields the protein CASSMTGTNYGYTF.

A note on this clone: The sample contains more than one DNA sequence encoding this CDR3. The chain links TRBV6-1 to TRBJ1-3; no definite D call. CDR3 length: 12 amino acids. Germline values: CDR1 MNHNS, CDR2 SASEGT. The germline V and J ends were trimmed by 5 bases and 0 bases, with 2 bases remaining between them. Here the CDR3 reads CASSRSGNTIYF. DNA for the CDR3: TGTGCCAGCAGTCGCTCTGGAAACACCATATATTTT.

In this sample, this clone turned up once. The CDR3 region is CASSILASSGANVLTF. Written as DNA, the CDR3 is TGTGCCAGTAGTATTTTAGCCTCCTCTGGGGCCAACGTCCTGACTTTC. V gene TRBV19 combines with J gene TRBJ2-6; D gene uncertain. V lost 3 bases and J lost 0, with 9 bases in between. CDR1 LNHDA and CDR2 SQIVND come from the germline V gene (reference sequence). The CDR3 is 16 residues long.